What follows are 21 T cell receptor beta chains derived from one specimen sequenced in a study of T cell responses to AZD1222 COVID-19 vaccine. Repertoires were generated with immunoSEQ multiplex PCR, while TCRdb's copy carries only in-frame clones and drops some. The sample shows some 120,000 clones, 89% of them seen only once. This material consisted of peripheral blood, taken on day 0 of AZD1222 vaccination. All receptors come from an adult in good health.

The rearrangement joins TRBV28 to TRBJ1-4; TRBD1 aligns across 9 bases. Losses at the gene ends were 4 bases for V and 5 bases for J; bases not matched to a gene: 5. The CDR3 is 15 amino acids. Germline V lookup: CDR1 MDHEN, CDR2 SYDVKM. This chain's CDR3 is CASSSPGQGNEKLFF. CDR3 sequence (DNA): TGTGCCAGCAGTTCCCCGGGACAGGGCAATGAAAAACTGTTTTTT.

The CDR3 here is CSVIPGTGGPDTQYF. The CDR3 coding sequence is TGCAGCGTTATCCCCGGGACAGGGGGCCCAGATACGCAGTATTTT. This chain uses TRBV29-1 with TRBJ2-3; 12 bases line up with TRBD1. Germline CDR1 SQVTM, CDR2 ANQGSEA. The CDR3 has 15 residues. The junction had 7 bases not matched to a gene; V was cut back by 5 bases and J by 4 bases.

The CDR3 DNA reads TGTGCCAGCGCGGAAGGTTTCCATCAGCCCCAGCATTTT. Amino acid sequence: CASAEGFHQPQHF. The rearrangement uses TRBV7-2 and TRBJ1-5; D gene uncertain. Per germline, CDR1 SGHTA and CDR2 FQGNSA. CDR3 length equals 13 residues. V lost 8 bases to trimming and J lost 5 bases, with 13 bases between them. Full variable domain (remainder filled in from reference TRBV7-2 and TRBJ1-5): GAGVSQSPSNKVTEKGKDVELRCDPISGHTALYWYRQSLGQGLEFLIYFQGNSAPDKSGLPSDRFSAERTGGSVSTLTIQRTQQEDSAVYLCASAEGFHQPQHFGDGTRLSIL.

The chain carries TRBV9 and TRBJ1-2; a possible D gene is TRBD1 (5 bases). V lost 3 bases and J 6 bases, leaving 18 bases between the germline ends. This CDR3 has 15 residues. Looked up from germline, CDR1 is SGDLS and CDR2 is YYNGEE. As DNA, the CDR3 is TGTGCCAGCAGCGCCACCCCCGGCCAGGGCGATGGCTACACCTTC. Encoded protein: CASSATPGQGDGYTF.

The gene calls are TRBV18 and TRBJ1-6; 8 bases are a match to TRBD1. The CDR3 runs to 16 residues. Germline-derived CDR1 and CDR2 are KGHSH and LQKENI. The V and J ends lost 3 bases and 8 bases, in that order; junction bases with no gene match: 9. The CDR3 loop is CASSPDRGSGYSPLHF. The CDR3 nucleotides are TGTGCCAGCTCACCCGACAGGGGCTCGGGGTATTCACCCCTCCACTTT.

A single count supports this clone. V and J are TRBV11-2 and TRBJ1-3; 8 bases agree with TRBD1. Germline V gives CDR1 SGHAT, CDR2 FQNNGV. The junction had 10 bases not matched to a gene; V was cut back by 7 bases and J by 2 bases. This CDR3 comprises 16 residues. The CDR3 region is CASTLPTGVTGNTIYF. CDR3 DNA: TGTGCCAGCACCCTTCCGACAGGGGTTACTGGAAACACCATATATTTT.

V is TRBV2 and J is TRBJ2-4; no clear D gene. The CDR3 length is 15 residues. V gave up 6 bases and J gave up 0 bases, with 12 bases separating them. Germline lookup yields CDR1 SNHLY and CDR2 FYNNEI. The CDR3 region is CASRPDGLAKNIQYF. DNA of the CDR3: TGTGCCAGCAGACCGGACGGGTTAGCCAAAAACATTCAGTACTTC.

This clone appeared a few times. The chain employs TRBV19 and TRBJ2-2, with D hard to call. CDR1 and CDR2 from the germline V gene are LNHDA and SQIVND (reference sequence). The CDR3 contains 13 residues. Trimming left V 1 base short and J 6 bases short, with 6 bases between. The CDR3 nucleotides read TGTGCCAGTAGTATAGGCGGCGCCGGGGAGCTGTTTTTT. Its translation is CASSIGGAGELFF.

The rearrangement links TRBV6-5 to TRBJ1-3, with D unresolved. The CDR3 spans 11 residues. Germline CDR1 is MNHEY and CDR2 is SVGAGI. With 2 bases removed from V and 7 bases from J, the gap between germline ends came to 3 bases. The CDR3 DNA follows: TGTGCCAGCAGTTACGGTAACACCATATATTTT. It encodes CASSYGNTIYF.

The chain has TRBV5-1 and TRBJ2-1, with 13 bases lining up with TRBD2. This CDR3 spans 15 amino acids. Germline CDR1 is SGHRS and CDR2 is YFSETQ. After removal of 4 bases from V and 7 bases from J, the junction contained 5 bases not matched to a gene. CDR3 sequence (DNA): TGCGCCAGCAGCCAACGACTAGCGGGAGGAAATGAGCAGTTCTTC. Translating gives CASSQRLAGGNEQFF.

The rearrangement links TRBV14 to TRBJ2-2; perhaps D is TRBD1 or TRBD2 (5 bases each). V lost 1 base and J 1 base, leaving 10 bases between the germline ends. The CDR3 is 16 amino acids. Germline V gene lookup returns CDR1 SGHDN and CDR2 FVKESK. The CDR3 bases are TGTGCCAGCAGCCAAGGATGGGGGTTGAACACCGGGGAGCTGTTTTTT. It encodes CASSQGWGLNTGELFF.

V usage is TRBV6-5 and J usage is TRBJ2-1; D gene ambiguous. The CDR3 sequence is 12 residues long. Germline CDR1 and CDR2: MNHEY and SVGAGI. Trimming took 7 bases from V and 2 from J, leaving 6 bases between them. This CDR3 is CASTTTYNEQFF. CDR3 DNA: TGTGCCAGCACAACAACCTACAATGAGCAGTTCTTC.

The gene calls are TRBV11-2 and TRBJ2-3; D perhaps matches TRBD2 (6 bases). Trimming stripped 4 bases from V and 0 bases from J, with 14 bases between. This CDR3 comprises 16 residues. Germline CDR1 SGHAT, CDR2 FQNNGV. CDR3 protein: CASSSSLAPSTDTQYF. The CDR3 nucleotides are TGTGCCAGCAGCTCCTCTCTAGCGCCGAGCACAGATACGCAGTATTTT. Looking up the rest from reference TRBV11-2 and TRBJ2-3 gives the full variable domain: EAGVAQSPRYKIIEKRQSVAFWCNPISGHATLYWYQQILGQGPKLLIQFQNNGVVDDSQLPKDRFSAERLKGVDSTLKIQPAKLEDSAVYLCASSSSLAPSTDTQYFGPGTRLTVL.

This rearrangement joins TRBV6-7 to TRBJ1-5, with a tentative D call TRBD1 (5 bases). TRBV6-7 falls under the ORF class, with uncertain function. The CDR3 has 17 amino acids. V lost 5 bases and J lost 7, with 24 bases in between. This CDR3 is CASSRPTAGGFGQPQHF. The DNA of the CDR3 is TGTGCCAGCAGTCGACCGACAGCCGGGGGTTTCGGGCAGCCCCAGCATTTT.

This clone is medium-sized (0.01 to 0.1%) by share. The V call is TRBV5-4, the J call TRBJ2-3, with D uncertain. CDR1 and CDR2 from the germline V gene are SGHNT and YYREEE (reference sequence). CDR3 length: 14 amino acids. The V end lost 2 bases, the J end lost 1 base, and 8 bases lay between the germline ends. The CDR3 here is CASSLYGGTDTQYF. For the CDR3, the DNA is TGTGCCAGCAGCTTATACGGAGGCACAGATACGCAGTATTTT.

The chain combines TRBV13 with TRBJ2-3; TRBD2 agrees at 7 bases. V dropped 3 bases and J dropped 5; count of bases not matched to a gene: 11. The germline V gene encodes CDR1 PRHDT and CDR2 FYEKMQ (reference sequence). The CDR3 contains 16 residues. CDR3 sequence (DNA): TGTGCCAGCAGCTTTGGGGGGGAAGTTTGGGGAGATACGCAGTATTTT. Protein: CASSFGGEVWGDTQYF.

The table lists this clone with a count of one. The chain combines TRBV5-8 with TRBJ2-1; tentatively, D is TRBD1 or TRBD2 (5 bases each). The CDR3 runs to 15 residues. The V gene lost 2 bases and the J gene lost 14 bases, with 23 bases spanning the gap. CDR1 is SGHTS, CDR2 YDEGEE, per germline. This CDR3 reads CASSFPGTTSYPEFF. Here the CDR3 DNA reads TGTGCCAGCAGCTTCCCCGGGACCACTTCTTACCCGGAGTTCTTC. The complete variable domain, with remaining parts taken from reference TRBV5-8 and TRBJ2-1, reads EAGVTQSPTHLIKTRGQQATLRCSPISGHTSVYWYQQALGLGLQFLLWYDEGEERNRGNFPPRFSGRQFPNYSSELNVNALELEDSALYLCASSFPGTTSYPEFFGPGTRLTVL.

The chain employs TRBV6-6 and TRBJ2-7; the match to TRBD2 covers 8 bases. V gave up 2 bases and J gave up 1 base; unmatched junction bases: 4. Per the germline V gene, CDR1 is MNHNY and CDR2 is SVGAGI (reference sequence). This CDR3 spans 15 amino acids. CDR3 in DNA: TGTGCCAGCAGTTACGAAATAGCGGGGTCCTACGAGCAGTACTTC. Protein sequence: CASSYEIAGSYEQYF.

The chain is built from TRBV2 and TRBJ2-3; TRBD2 matches at 7 bases. V lost 8 bases, J lost 3 bases, and 8 bases stayed unmatched. Germline V gives CDR1 SNHLY, CDR2 FYNNEI. This CDR3 is 14 amino acids long. This CDR3 is CASEMGGVTDTQYF. The CDR3 region has the DNA TGTGCCAGCGAGATGGGAGGGGTTACAGATACGCAGTATTTT.

This chain connects TRBV19 to TRBJ1-1, with D hard to call. Deletions cut 6 bases from V and 3 bases from J, with 17 bases between. Germline assignment: CDR1 LNHDA and CDR2 SQIVND (reference sequence). The CDR3 totals 15 residues. This CDR3 is CASRTSPKFHTEAFF. CDR3 sequence (DNA): TGTGCCAGTAGAACATCCCCCAAGTTTCACACTGAAGCTTTCTTT.

The CDR3 bases are TGTGCCAGCAGCCAAGTTTACCCCAGGCGGACGAACACCGGGGAGCTGTTTTTT. Translation gives CASSQVYPRRTNTGELFF. V is TRBV3-1 (or the pseudogene TRBV3-2) and J is TRBJ2-2, with D hard to call. CDR3 length: 18 residues. Germline CDR1 is LGHDT and CDR2 is YNNKEL (reference sequence). V was pared by 1 base and J by 0 bases, with 15 bases between.